A selection of T cell receptor beta chains follows, all from one sample in a study of identifying expanded T cells in peripheral blood. Repertoires were generated with immunoSEQ multiplex PCR, while TCRdb's copy carries only in-frame clones and drops some. Of 90,000 or so clones listed, approximately 86% were seen once; the top ten hold around 5.6%. Source material: blood. Receptors originate from a person between 18 and 75 years old in good health. CDR3s include the opening cysteine and the closing phenylalanine or tryptophan. The D gene is left open where the match is weak. A row's size may be missing; if present it is once, few, many or a size class.

DNA,CDR3,D,J,V,size
TGTGCCAGCAGCCCTCTGACTTACCAAGAGACCCAGTACTTC,CASSPLTYQETQYF,-,TRBJ2-5,TRBV7-8,-
TGTGCCAGCAGCTATGAGACGGGAGCCAGCTACACTGAAGCTTTCTTT,CASSYETGASYTEAFF,-,TRBJ1-1,TRBV7-8,-
TGTGCCAGCAGCAAACTCCAGGGTCTGGGGGCCAACGTCCTGACTTTC,CASSKLQGLGANVLTF,-,TRBJ2-6,TRBV7-2,-
TGTGCCAGCAGCTATCTTACTGAAGCTTTCTTT,CASSYLTEAFF,-,TRBJ1-1,TRBV5-6,-
TGTGCCAGCAGCTTAAGCGTAACGAACACTGAAGCTTTCTTT,CASSLSVTNTEAFF,-,TRBJ1-1,TRBV7-2,-
TGTGCCAGCTCACTCCTCATTAGCCAGAACACTGAAGCTTTCTTT,CASSLLISQNTEAFF,-,TRBJ1-1,TRBV18,-
TGTGCCTGGGCCCAGGCGTTTGGAAACACCATATATTTT,CAWAQAFGNTIYF,-,TRBJ1-3,TRBV30,-
TGTGCCAGCAGCTCCGTATCCTACGAGCAGTACTTC,CASSSVSYEQYF,-,TRBJ2-7,TRBV7-2,-
TGTGCCAGCTCACCTTTGGGGCCCTTGATGAACACTGAAGCTTTCTTT,CASSPLGPLMNTEAFF,-,TRBJ1-1,TRBV18,-
TGCAGCGTTGAGGGTGACAGTTCAACCTACGAGCAGTACTTC,CSVEGDSSTYEQYF,-,TRBJ2-7,TRBV29-1,once
TGTGCCAGCAGTGAATACGACCGGCCGTTCTTC,CASSEYDRPFF,-,TRBJ2-1,TRBV25-1,-
TGTGCCAGCTCACCGGTGAAGACTGAAGCTTTCTTT,CASSPVKTEAFF,-,TRBJ1-1,TRBV18,-
TGCGCCAGCAGCCAAGATGTCGAGCGGGGCACGGGATATACGCAGTATTTT,CASSQDVERGTGYTQYF,TRBD2,TRBJ2-3,TRBV4-3,-
TGTGCCAGTAGTAGGGCCCTAACCGGCAGTGAAGCTTTCTTT,CASSRALTGSEAFF,-,TRBJ1-1,TRBV19,-
TGTGCCTGTAGTGGGACAGGGAATTACGAGCAGTACTTC,CACSGTGNYEQYF,TRBD1,TRBJ2-7,TRBV30,once
TGTGCCTGGAGTCCAGGGGTAAACAATCAGCCCCAGCATTTT,CAWSPGVNNQPQHF,-,TRBJ1-5,TRBV30,-
TGTGCCAGCAGCCCAAGCCGTCCCGGCGTCTTCTACGAGCAGTACTTC,CASSPSRPGVFYEQYF,-,TRBJ2-7,TRBV11-3,-
TGCGCCAGCAGCCAAGATCGATACGGAGATACGCAGTATTTT,CASSQDRYGDTQYF,-,TRBJ2-3,TRBV4-3,-
TGTGCCAGCACCACTTGGGACAGCCGGCGGGCTGAAGCTTTCTTT,CASTTWDSRRAEAFF,TRBD1,TRBJ1-1,TRBV6-5,-
TGTGCCAGCAGGCCGGGGACCGCAGGGCGGGCGGATACGCAGTATTTT,CASRPGTAGRADTQYF,-,TRBJ2-3,TRBV5-8,-
TGTGCCAGCAGCCCGACAGGGGGCTTGGATCAGCCCCAGCATTTT,CASSPTGGLDQPQHF,TRBD1,TRBJ1-5,TRBV6-5,-
TGTGCCTGGAGTCCCGGGGGACAGTACCAAGAGACCCAGTACTTC,CAWSPGGQYQETQYF,-,TRBJ2-5,TRBV30,-
TGTGCCAGCAGTGAGGGGACTAGCGGGGGCAATGAGCAGTTCTTC,CASSEGTSGGNEQFF,TRBD2,TRBJ2-1,TRBV6-4,few
TGTGCCAGCTCACCCGGGGGTCAGGGGATTGAAGAGACCCAGTACTTC,CASSPGGQGIEETQYF,-,TRBJ2-5,TRBV18,-
TGTGCCAGTAGTATCCCGGGGGGCGTTACTGGAAACACCATATATTTT,CASSIPGGVTGNTIYF,-,TRBJ1-3,TRBV19,once
TGCGCCAGCAGCCAAGATCCGCCGAGGACAGGGGATGGCTACACCTTC,CASSQDPPRTGDGYTF,TRBD1,TRBJ1-2,TRBV4-1,-
TGCGCCAGCAGCCAAGAATCCGGGTTAAACTATGGCTACACCTTC,CASSQESGLNYGYTF,-,TRBJ1-2,TRBV4-1,-
TGTGCCATCAGTGAGACCTGGACAGGGTACAAAAACATTCAGTACTTC,CAISETWTGYKNIQYF,TRBD1,TRBJ2-4,TRBV10-3,-
TGTGCCAGCAGCCTGGTGACAGGGGGCTACACCTTC,CASSLVTGGYTF,TRBD1,TRBJ1-2,TRBV5-6,-
TGTGCCAGCAGCTTAGTTTGGGGGGCGCTGGCATACGAGCAGTACTTC,CASSLVWGALAYEQYF,-,TRBJ2-7,TRBV7-9,-
TGTGCCAGTAGAGTGCAGGGGGGGAAATATGGCTACACCTTC,CASRVQGGKYGYTF,TRBD1,TRBJ1-2,TRBV19,-
TGTGCCAGCAGTAAGCTTACCGGGAACACTGAAGCTTTCTTT,CASSKLTGNTEAFF,-,TRBJ1-1,TRBV6-1,-
TGTGCCAGCAGCCTCGGGACACAGGGGACTGAAGCTTTCTTT,CASSLGTQGTEAFF,TRBD1,TRBJ1-1,TRBV11-3,-
TGTGCCAGCTCACCAGGGACAGGGGGCTACAATGAGCAGTTCTTC,CASSPGTGGYNEQFF,TRBD1,TRBJ2-1,TRBV18,-
TGTGCCATCAGTGAGGGGACTGTGAACACTGAAGCTTTCTTT,CAISEGTVNTEAFF,-,TRBJ1-1,TRBV10-3,once
TGTGCCAGCAGCTACAAATACTCTTACGAGCAGTACTTC,CASSYKYSYEQYF,-,TRBJ2-7,TRBV5-8,-
TGTGCCAGCAGCCGACCAGGGGGCACTGAAGCTTTCTTT,CASSRPGGTEAFF,TRBD1,TRBJ1-1,TRBV11-2,-
TGTGCCACCAGCAGACCGCCGAGGGGGGGCTCATCACCCCTCCACTTT,CATSRPPRGGSSPLHF,-,TRBJ1-6,TRBV15,once
TGTGCCAGTAGTCGTGACAGAGACACAGATACGCAGTATTTT,CASSRDRDTDTQYF,-,TRBJ2-3,TRBV19,-
TGTGCCAGCAGAACTTGGACAGGGGACGACGAGCAGTACTTC,CASRTWTGDDEQYF,TRBD1,TRBJ2-7,TRBV6-5,-
TGTGCCAGCAACGCCCCGGGGCAAAGTTACGAGCAGTACTTC,CASNAPGQSYEQYF,-,TRBJ2-7,TRBV6-6,-
TGTGCCAGCAGCGAAGGACAGACCAATGAAAAACTGTTTTTT,CASSEGQTNEKLFF,-,TRBJ1-4,TRBV9,-
TGTGCCAGCAGCTGGGTCGAGGGGGCGGGCAATGAGCAGTTCTTC,CASSWVEGAGNEQFF,TRBD1,TRBJ2-1,TRBV5-5,-
TGTGCCAGTTCCATGGTAGGGGGAAATTCACCCCTCCACTTT,CASSMVGGNSPLHF,-,TRBJ1-6,TRBV19,-
TGTGCCTGGAGTGGTTATAGCGCTGTCACCGCAGAGACCCAGTACTTC,CAWSGYSAVTAETQYF,-,TRBJ2-5,TRBV30,-
TGTGCCAGCAGCGTTACGAACTATGGCTACACCTTC,CASSVTNYGYTF,-,TRBJ1-2,TRBV9,-
TGTGCCAGCAGCGTAGCGGACACCATATATTTT,CASSVADTIYF,-,TRBJ1-3,TRBV9,-
TGTGCCAGCTCCCCTCGGAGGGTCAATCCGGGCGAGCAGTACTTC,CASSPRRVNPGEQYF,-,TRBJ2-7,TRBV18,few
TGTGCCAGCAAAACAGGGGGCACTGAAGCTTTCTTT,CASKTGGTEAFF,TRBD1,TRBJ1-1,TRBV6-1,-
TGCGCCAGCAGCACAACAGGGGTTTCCGGCACTGAAGCTTTCTTT,CASSTTGVSGTEAFF,TRBD1,TRBJ1-1,TRBV5-1,many
TGTGCCTGGAGTGTCGGGAGTGACTTTGAAGCTTTCTTT,CAWSVGSDFEAFF,-,TRBJ1-1,TRBV30,-
TGTGCCAGCAGCGTAGTCCCCGAGGGGACCGGGGAGCTGTTTTTT,CASSVVPEGTGELFF,-,TRBJ2-2,TRBV9,-
TGTGCCAGTAGTATAGGCGGGGCCTATGGCTACACCTTC,CASSIGGAYGYTF,-,TRBJ1-2,TRBV19,-
TGTGCCAGCAGTTACAACTCGAGGGACGGCTACACCTTC,CASSYNSRDGYTF,-,TRBJ1-2,TRBV6-5,-
TGTGCCAGCTCACCAAGGGCTGGCACCTATGGCTACACCTTC,CASSPRAGTYGYTF,-,TRBJ1-2,TRBV18,-